These 3 T cell receptor beta chains were sequenced from one sample in a study of persistence of HIV-infected CD4 T cells. Sequencing used immunoSEQ version 4 in survey mode. This table comes from immunoSEQ multiplex PCR, and its TCRdb copy is limited to in-frame clones, with some not included. The sample includes 35,000 to 40,000 clones, 65% to 85% seen only once; the top ten take roughly 1.5%. Lysates of CMV-infected fibroblasts at 10 ug/mL stimulated these cells. CD40L/CD69 double-negative CD45RO-high memory CD4+ T cells were collected. These receptors lack a known antigen. Sample: CD4+ T cells sorted from PBMCs after 18-hour stimulation, taken from a patient who received antiretroviral therapy. The receptors were sampled from an adult man with HIV who was CMV-seropositive.

The chain links TRBV6-5 to TRBJ1-4; tentative D call: TRBD1 (6 bases). The CDR3 contains 13 residues. The V end lost 5 bases, the J end lost 8 bases, and 12 bases lay between the germline ends. Looked up from germline, CDR1 is MNHEY and CDR2 is SVGAGI. Here the CDR3 reads CASSPTGYEKLFF. As DNA, the CDR3 is TGTGCCAGCAGTCCGACAGGATACGAAAAACTGTTTTTT.

The V and J genes are TRBV2 and TRBJ1-2; D is uncertain. Trimming left V 3 bases short and J 4 bases short, with 9 bases between. Looked up from germline, CDR1 is SNHLY and CDR2 is FYNNEI. The CDR3 contains 13 residues. The CDR3 protein is CASSDAVLYGYTF. The CDR3, as DNA: TGTGCCAGCAGTGACGCAGTCCTCTATGGCTACACCTTC.

The V call is TRBV10-1, the J call TRBJ2-2; either TRBD1 or TRBD2 may fit D (5 bases each). V lost 4 bases and J 3 bases, leaving 12 bases between the germline ends. The CDR3 sequence is 15 residues long. The germline V gene encodes CDR1 WNHNN and CDR2 SYGVQD (reference sequence). The CDR3: CASSVGTADTGELFF. The CDR3 nucleotides read TGCGCCAGCAGTGTTGGGACGGCCGACACCGGGGAGCTGTTTTTT.